Presented here are 17 T cell receptor beta chains from one specimen sequenced in a study of T cell clonality in common variable immunodeficiency. General study results and limits: In common variable immunodeficiency, TCR beta chains reportedly carried fewer deletions and N-nucleotide insertions.

The antigens for these receptors are not known. Data came from immunoSEQ multiplex PCR; TCRdb stores just in-frame clones and leaves some out. Across about 15,000 clones, the top ten clones capture 4.9% of the sample. Sequencing was carried out using peripheral blood mononuclear cells. The receptors here all came from a human donor with common variable immunodeficiency.

About this clone: The read ends 3 residues before the CDR3 terminus; that terminus is restored from the germline J gene. The V and J genes are TRBV11-2 and TRBJ1-1; TRBD1 aligns across 8 bases. CDR3 length: 15 residues. V lost 3 bases and J lost 6; bases outside the gene matches: 9. The germline CDR1 and CDR2 sequences are SGHAT and FQNNGV. The CDR3 DNA, read in part, is TGTGCCAGCAGCTTTTCTGGGACAGGTATCGCTGAA. Translated: CASSFSGTGIAE. The CDR3 in its entirety is CASSFSGTGIAEAFF.

In the case of this clone: The read comes to an end 3 residues before the CDR3 does, leaving the germline J gene to fill in the end. The rearrangement links TRBV4-2 to TRBJ1-3; 9 bases align to TRBD1. Per the germline V gene, CDR1 is LGHNA and CDR2 is YNFKEQ. Trimming took 0 bases from V and 4 from J; bases not matched to a gene: 4. The CDR3 has 16 amino acids. This CDR3 reads CASSQDRTGAGNTIYF. CDR3 DNA, as far as it was read: TGTGCCAGCAGCCAAGATCGGACAGGGGCGGGAAACACC.

To note about this clone: The read gets to within 3 residues of the CDR3 end, and the germline J gene fills in the rest. The V gene is TRBV19, the J gene TRBJ1-5; 9 bases agree with TRBD1. This CDR3 contains 18 residues. After removal of 6 bases from V and 2 bases from J, the junction contained 14 bases not matched to a gene. The germline CDR1 and CDR2 sequences are LNHDA and SQIVND (reference sequence). The sequenced CDR3 bases are TGTGCCAGTAGGGACAGGGGACGAGGAGGTGTGGGCAATCAGCCC. It encodes CASRDRGRGGVGNQP. The full CDR3 reads CASRDRGRGGVGNQPQHF.

This clone is classed as medium-sized by frequency. With the read ending 3 residues before the CDR3 end, the germline J gene is used to fill in that end. This rearrangement joins TRBV14 to TRBJ2-3; 10 bases are shared with TRBD2. After removal of 1 base from V and 3 bases from J, the junction contained 7 bases not matched to a gene. The germline V gene encodes CDR1 SGHDN and CDR2 FVKESK. The CDR3 runs 17 residues. CDR3 region: CASSQGRSSGSTDTQYF. The CDR3 bases that were read are TGTGCCAGCAGCCAAGGACGGTCTAGCGGGAGTACAGATACG.

By frequency, this clone registers medium-sized (0.01 to 0.1%). The read gets to within 3 residues of the CDR3 end, and the germline J gene fills in the rest. The rearrangement joins TRBV30 to TRBJ1-4; D possibly corresponds to TRBD1 (5 bases). CDR3 length equals 12 residues. The germline CDR1 and CDR2 sequences are GTSNPN and SVGIG (reference sequence). Trimming removed 3 bases at V and 8 bases at J, with 10 bases between. CDR3 sequence reads: CAWSAGVEKLFF. The DNA read from the CDR3 is TGTGCCTGGAGCGCGGGGGTCGAAAAA.

Of note for this clone: Coverage ceases 3 residues before the CDR3 finishes, and the germline J gene fills in the end. The V and J genes are TRBV19 and TRBJ1-1; 9 bases match TRBD1. J was trimmed by 4 bases and V by 7 bases; bases with no gene match: 4. CDR3 length: 13 amino acids. Germline CDR1 LNHDA, CDR2 SQIVND (reference sequence). Incomplete CDR3 DNA: TGTGCCAGTACTCTGACAGGGGGCACTGAA. This translates into CASTLTGGTE. The CDR3 reads in full as CASTLTGGTEAFF.

In the case of this clone: The sequence runs out 3 residues before the end of the CDR3; the remainder is reconstructed from the germline J gene. This chain uses TRBV19 with TRBJ2-3; 7 nucleotides line up with TRBD1. Germline CDR1 reads LNHDA; CDR2 reads SQIVND (reference sequence). The V and J ends lost 7 bases and 2 bases, in that order; junction bases with no gene match: 9. This CDR3 has 15 residues. The DNA read from the CDR3 is TGTGCCAGTAAGACATGGGACAGCGACACAGATACG. Its translation: CASKTWDSDTDT. The full CDR3 reads CASKTWDSDTDTQYF.

The CDR3 here is CASSSGTGMNEQYF. The CDR3 bases that were read are TGTGCCAGCAGTTCCGGGACAGGTATGAACGAG. The chain couples TRBV12-3 or TRBV12-4 to TRBJ2-7, with TRBD1 matching over 8 bases. The CDR3 end is not reached by the read, which stops 3 residues before it; the germline J gene fills it in. V was pared by 4 bases and J by 5 bases, with 7 bases of the junction left unmatched. The CDR3 is 14 amino acids.

Worth noting for this clone: With the read ending 3 residues before the CDR3 end, the germline J gene is used to fill in that end. The chain employs TRBV7-6 and TRBJ2-1; the match to TRBD1 covers 8 bases. J lost 1 base, V lost 2 bases, and 4 bases had no gene match. Looked up from germline, CDR1 is SGHVS and CDR2 is FNYEAQ. This CDR3 has 16 residues. This CDR3 reads CASSLYGTGSYNEQFF. The sequenced part of the CDR3 DNA is TGTGCCAGCAGCTTATACGGGACAGGATCCTACAATGAG.

To note about this clone: Coverage ceases 3 residues before the CDR3 finishes, and the germline J gene fills in the end. This chain joins TRBV19 and TRBJ2-3, with a possible D match to TRBD2 (7 bases). Germline V lookup: CDR1 LNHDA, CDR2 SQIVND (reference sequence). The CDR3 contains 14 residues. The V end was cut by 5 bases, the J end by 1 base, with 10 bases between. Here the CDR3 reads CASSGGAGTDTQYF. The sequenced part of the CDR3 DNA is TGTGCCAGTAGTGGGGGGGCCGGCACAGATACG.

Of note for this clone: The read ends 3 residues early relative to the CDR3; the germline J gene fills the gap. The chain is built from TRBV6-2 or TRBV6-3 and TRBJ1-2; D remains ambiguous. V was clipped by 8 bases and J by 5 bases, with 12 bases between them. This CDR3 region has 12 residues. Germline assignment: CDR1 MNHEY and CDR2 SVGEGT. Partial CDR3 DNA: TGTGCCAGCGGGAACTCGGGGTATGGC. Its protein product is CASGNSGYG. The whole CDR3 sequence is CASGNSGYGYTF.

Partial CDR3 DNA: TGCGCCAGCAGCGCCGGACAGGGGGGATTGGGTGAAAAA. Translation: CASSAGQGGLGEK. The full CDR3 protein is CASSAGQGGLGEKLFF. The genes are TRBV5-1 and TRBJ1-4, with TRBD1 identical over 10 bases. Read coverage stops 3 residues before the CDR3 terminus; the germline J gene supplies the remainder. CDR1 SGHRS and CDR2 YFSETQ come from the germline V gene. V lost 4 bases to trimming and J lost 7 bases; unmatched junction nucleotides: 10. This CDR3 is built from 16 residues.

CDR3 residues: CASSLDKGGYGYTF. The part of the CDR3 DNA that was read is TGTGCCAGCAGCTTAGACAAGGGTGGCTATGGC. The chain links TRBV7-9 to TRBJ1-2; no clear D gene. The sequenced fragment ends 3 residues before the CDR3 boundary, so the rest is inferred from the germline J gene. CDR1 is SEHNR and CDR2 is FQNEAQ in the germline V gene (reference sequence). The CDR3 totals 14 residues. Trimming left V 1 base short and J 4 bases short, with 10 bases between.

About this clone: The read ends 3 residues shy of where the CDR3 ends; the end is completed using the germline J gene. The chain recombines TRBV5-1 with TRBJ2-1, with a possible D match to TRBD1 (5 bases). In germline, CDR1 is SGHRS, CDR2 YFSETQ. With 0 bases removed from V and 0 bases from J, the gap between germline ends came to 13 bases. This CDR3 spans 17 amino acids. CDR3 sequence reads: CASSLATRVSSYNEQFF. The DNA read from the CDR3 is TGCGCCAGCAGCTTGGCTACCAGGGTTTCCTCCTACAATGAG.

In regard to this clone: The read stops 3 residues short of the end of the CDR3; the missing end is completed from the germline J gene. J is TRBJ2-5 and V is TRBV28, with 8 bases identical to TRBD2. Germline CDR1 reads MDHEN; CDR2 reads SYDVKM. The V and J ends lost 7 bases and 7 bases, in that order; junction bases with no gene match: 8. This CDR3 spans 13 amino acids. Incomplete CDR3 DNA: TGTGCCAGCACCCTCAACGGGGGGGGGACC. Translating gives CASTLNGGGT. The complete CDR3 protein is CASTLNGGGTQYF.

Regarding this clone: The read ends 3 residues shy of where the CDR3 ends; the end is completed using the germline J gene. V gene TRBV13 combines with J gene TRBJ2-3; 10 nucleotides agree with TRBD2. The CDR3 is 17 amino acids. The junction had 9 bases not matched to a gene; V was cut back by 4 bases and J by 2 bases. Germline assignment: CDR1 PRHDT and CDR2 FYEKMQ (reference sequence). The part of the CDR3 DNA that was read is TGTGCCAGCAGCTCCGCACTAGCGGGGTTCGACACAGATACG. Translated, it gives CASSSALAGFDTDT. The CDR3 reads in full as CASSSALAGFDTDTQYF.

In the case of this clone: The read falls 3 residues short of the CDR3 end, and the missing part is taken from the germline J gene. The chain joins TRBV20-1 to TRBJ1-1, with D tentatively TRBD1 (5 bases). Germline V gene data show CDR1 as DFQATT and CDR2 as SNEGSKA (reference sequence). Trimming removed 6 bases from V and 1 base from J, with 15 bases in between. The CDR3 has 14 amino acids. CDR3 DNA (partial): TGCAGTGCGACGCAGGGAGCTTGGAACACTGAA. Protein product: CSATQGAWNTE. Given in full, the CDR3 is CSATQGAWNTEAFF.